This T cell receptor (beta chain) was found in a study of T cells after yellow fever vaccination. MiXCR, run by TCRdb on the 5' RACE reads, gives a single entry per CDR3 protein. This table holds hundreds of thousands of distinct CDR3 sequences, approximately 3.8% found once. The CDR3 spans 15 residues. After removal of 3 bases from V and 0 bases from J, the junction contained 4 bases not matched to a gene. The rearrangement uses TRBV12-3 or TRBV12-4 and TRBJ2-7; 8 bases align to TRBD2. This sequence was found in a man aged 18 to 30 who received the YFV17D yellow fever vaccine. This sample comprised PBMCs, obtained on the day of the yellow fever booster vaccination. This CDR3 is CASSFGSGNSYEQYF. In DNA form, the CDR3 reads TGTGCCAGCAGTTTCGGTAGCGGGAACTCCTACGAGCAGTACTTC.